Sequencing of this T cell receptor beta chain was carried out in a study of blood T cell repertoires in COVID-19. Study in general: Nucleic acid was either cDNA or gDNA, and it came from T cells, B-cell-depleted T cells, or PBMCs.

This table comes from immunoSEQ multiplex PCR, and its TCRdb copy is limited to in-frame clones, with some not included. The sample consists of 20,000 to 25,000 clones, roughly nine tenths of them appearing once. The CDR3 is made up of 14 amino acids. Trimming took off 0 bases at V and 4 bases at J, with 10 bases between the two ends. Germline CDR1 reads SGHRS; CDR2 reads YFSETQ. What was sequenced was peripheral blood. This receptor was obtained from a human donor with active COVID-19. The donor label of this sample is uncertain. The chain combines TRBV5-1 with TRBJ1-1; D uncertain. The DNA for the CDR3 is TGCGCCAGCAGCTTGGAGATCTCAGGCACTGAAGCTTTCTTT. It is translated as CASSLEISGTEAFF.